This T cell receptor beta chain is from a study of shared clonotypes between healthy human individuals. Here immunoSEQ multiplex PCR was the method, and the copy in TCRdb shows in-frame clones only, minus some. The sample has about 980,000 clones, roughly 72% seen once. Findings and limits, study-wide: Generally, naive subsets (rather than memory subsets) showed larger estimated richness.

V was pared by 4 bases and J by 3 bases, with 18 bases between. In germline, CDR1 is SNHLY, CDR2 FYNNEI. The CDR3 sequence is 16 residues long. On this clone itself: The target antigen is unknown.

Sequencing used memory CD4+ T cells sorted from blood. Subset here: CD45RA-negative fraction. The chain carries TRBV2 and TRBJ1-1; possible D gene TRBD1, 5 bases. The TCR sequence derives from a man aged 18 to 35 in good health. The CDR3 DNA reads TGTGCCAGCAGTGGCCCAGGGTCCCTCCGGGACACTGAAGCTTTCTTT. Its translation: CASSGPGSLRDTEAFF.